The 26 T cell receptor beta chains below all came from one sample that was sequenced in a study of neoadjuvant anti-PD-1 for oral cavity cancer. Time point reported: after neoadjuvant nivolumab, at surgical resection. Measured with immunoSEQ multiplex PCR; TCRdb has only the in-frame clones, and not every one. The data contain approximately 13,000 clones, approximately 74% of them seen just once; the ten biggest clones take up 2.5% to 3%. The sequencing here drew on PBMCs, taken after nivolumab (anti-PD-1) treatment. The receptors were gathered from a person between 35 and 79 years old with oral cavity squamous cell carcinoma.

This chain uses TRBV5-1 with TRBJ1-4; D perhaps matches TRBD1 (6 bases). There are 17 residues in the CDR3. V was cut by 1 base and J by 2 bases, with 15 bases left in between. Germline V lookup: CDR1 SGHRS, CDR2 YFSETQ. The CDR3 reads CASSLQGGFSTNEKLFF. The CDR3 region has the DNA TGCGCCAGCAGCTTGCAAGGGGGATTTTCGACTAATGAAAAACTGTTTTTT. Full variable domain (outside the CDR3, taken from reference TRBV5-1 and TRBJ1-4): KAGVTQTPRYLIKTRGQQVTLSCSPISGHRSVSWYQQTPGQGLQFLFEYFSETQRNKGNFPGRFSGRQFSNSRSEMNVSTLELGDSALYLCASSLQGGFSTNEKLFFGSGTQLSVL.

The CDR3 DNA follows: TGTGCCAGTAGTATACGACAGGAATATGGCTACACCTTC. This codes for CASSIRQEYGYTF. The rearrangement links TRBV19 to TRBJ1-2, with D possibly matching TRBD1 (6 bases). CDR1 is LNHDA, CDR2 SQIVND, per germline (reference sequence). The length of the CDR3 is 13 residues. Trimming shortened V by 2 bases and J by 5 bases, and 9 bases separated the two germline ends.

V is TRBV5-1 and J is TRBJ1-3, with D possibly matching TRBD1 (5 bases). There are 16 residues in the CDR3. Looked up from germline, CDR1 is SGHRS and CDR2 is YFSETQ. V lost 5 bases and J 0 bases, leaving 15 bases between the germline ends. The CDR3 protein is CASSANWGFSGNTIYF. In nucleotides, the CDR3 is TGCGCCAGCAGTGCAAATTGGGGGTTCTCTGGAAACACCATATATTTT.

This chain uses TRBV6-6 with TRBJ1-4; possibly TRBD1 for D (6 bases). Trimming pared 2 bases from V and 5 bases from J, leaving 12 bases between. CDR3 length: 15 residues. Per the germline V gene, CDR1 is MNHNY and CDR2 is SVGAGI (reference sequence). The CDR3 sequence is CASSYRPQGNEKLFF. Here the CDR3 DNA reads TGTGCCAGCAGTTACCGCCCCCAGGGGAATGAAAAACTGTTTTTT.

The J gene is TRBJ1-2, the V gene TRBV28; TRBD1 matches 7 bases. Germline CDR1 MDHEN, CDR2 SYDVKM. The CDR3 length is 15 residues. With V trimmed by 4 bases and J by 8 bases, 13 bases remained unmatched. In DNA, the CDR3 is TGTGCCAGCAGTTCCCCCGGACAGGCCGGAGGGGGCTACACCTTC. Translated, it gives CASSSPGQAGGGYTF.

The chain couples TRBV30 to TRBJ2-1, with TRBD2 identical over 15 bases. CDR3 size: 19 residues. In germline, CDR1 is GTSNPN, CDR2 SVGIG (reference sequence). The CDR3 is CAGEDLGTSGRSSYNEQFF. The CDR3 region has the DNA TGTGCGGGAGAGGACCTGGGGACTAGCGGGAGGAGCTCCTACAATGAGCAGTTCTTC.

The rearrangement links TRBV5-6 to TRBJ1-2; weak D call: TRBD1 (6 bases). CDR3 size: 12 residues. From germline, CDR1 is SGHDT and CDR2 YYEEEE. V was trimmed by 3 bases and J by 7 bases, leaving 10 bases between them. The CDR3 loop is CASSSQGFGYTF. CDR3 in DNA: TGTGCCAGCAGCTCTCAGGGGTTTGGCTACACCTTC. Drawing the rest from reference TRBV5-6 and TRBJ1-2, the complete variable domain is DAGVTQSPTHLIKTRGQQVTLRCSPKSGHDTVSWYQQALGQGPQFIFQYYEEEERQRGNFPDRFSGHQFPNYSSELNVNALLLGDSALYLCASSSQGFGYTFGSGTRLTVV.

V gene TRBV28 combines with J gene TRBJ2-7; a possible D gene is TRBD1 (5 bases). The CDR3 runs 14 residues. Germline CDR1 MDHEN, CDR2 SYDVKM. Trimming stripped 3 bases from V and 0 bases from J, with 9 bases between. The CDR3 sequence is CASSFWTNSYEQYF. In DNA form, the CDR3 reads TGTGCCAGCAGTTTTTGGACAAACTCCTACGAGCAGTACTTC. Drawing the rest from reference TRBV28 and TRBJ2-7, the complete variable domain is DVKVTQSSRYLVKRTGEKVFLECVQDMDHENMFWYRQDPGLGLRLIYFSYDVKMKEKGDIPEGYSVSREKKERFSLILESASTNQTSMYLCASSFWTNSYEQYFGPGTRLTVT.

As DNA, the CDR3 is TGCAGCGTTGTGTCTGGGACAGGTATCTATGGCTACACCTTC. The encoded protein is CSVVSGTGIYGYTF. The chain links TRBV29-1 to TRBJ1-2; 8 nucleotides agree with TRBD1. The V segment lost 4 bases and the J segment 4 bases; nucleotides outside the gene matches: 8. Germline values: CDR1 SQVTM, CDR2 ANQGSEA. CDR3 length: 14 amino acids.

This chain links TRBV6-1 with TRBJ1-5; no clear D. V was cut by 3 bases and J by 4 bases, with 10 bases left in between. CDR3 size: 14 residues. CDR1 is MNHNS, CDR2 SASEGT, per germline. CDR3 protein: CASSEWQLNQPQHF. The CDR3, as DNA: TGTGCCAGCAGTGAGTGGCAGCTGAATCAGCCCCAGCATTTT.

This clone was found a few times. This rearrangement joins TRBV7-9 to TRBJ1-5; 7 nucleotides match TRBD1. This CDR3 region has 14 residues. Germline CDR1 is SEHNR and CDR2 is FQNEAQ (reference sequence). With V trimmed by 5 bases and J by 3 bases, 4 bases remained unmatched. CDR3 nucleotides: TGTGCCAGCAGCCCGGGACAGTTCAATCAGCCCCAGCATTTT. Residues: CASSPGQFNQPQHF. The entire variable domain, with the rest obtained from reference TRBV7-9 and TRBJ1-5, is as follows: DTGVSQNPRHKITKRGQNVTFRCDPISEHNRLYWYRQTLGQGPEFLTYFQNEAQLEKSRLLSDRFSAERPKGSFSTLEIQRTEQGDSAMYLCASSPGQFNQPQHFGDGTRLSIL.

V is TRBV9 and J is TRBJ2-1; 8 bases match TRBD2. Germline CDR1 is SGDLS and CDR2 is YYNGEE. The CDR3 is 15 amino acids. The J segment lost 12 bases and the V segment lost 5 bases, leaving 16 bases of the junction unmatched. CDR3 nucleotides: TGTGCCAGCAGTGCCATCCCGGGAGGGCAGGTAGTGCAGTTCTTC. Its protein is CASSAIPGGQVVQFF.

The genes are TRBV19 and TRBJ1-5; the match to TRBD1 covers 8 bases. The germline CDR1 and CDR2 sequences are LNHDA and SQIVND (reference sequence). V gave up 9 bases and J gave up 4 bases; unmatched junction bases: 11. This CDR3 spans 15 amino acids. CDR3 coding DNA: TGTGCCAGCCATGACAGGGGAATGAGTAATCAGCCCCAGCATTTT. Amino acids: CASHDRGMSNQPQHF.

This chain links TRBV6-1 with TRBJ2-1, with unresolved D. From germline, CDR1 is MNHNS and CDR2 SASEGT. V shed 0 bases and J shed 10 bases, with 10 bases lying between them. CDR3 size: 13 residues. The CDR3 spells CASSEAYRGEQFF. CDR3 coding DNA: TGTGCCAGCAGTGAAGCCTACCGAGGAGAGCAGTTCTTC.

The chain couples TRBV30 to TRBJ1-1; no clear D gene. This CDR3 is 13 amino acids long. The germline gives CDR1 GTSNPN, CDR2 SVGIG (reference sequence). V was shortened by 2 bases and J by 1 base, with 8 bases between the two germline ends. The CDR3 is CAWSLLGNTEAFF. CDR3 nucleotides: TGTGCCTGGAGTCTCCTGGGGAACACTGAAGCTTTCTTT.

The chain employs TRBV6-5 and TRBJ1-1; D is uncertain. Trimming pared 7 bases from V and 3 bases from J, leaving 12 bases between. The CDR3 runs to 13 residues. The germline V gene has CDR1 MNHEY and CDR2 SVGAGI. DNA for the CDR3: TGTGCCAGCAAGCGGCAGAGCTACACTGAAGCTTTCTTT. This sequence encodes CASKRQSYTEAFF.

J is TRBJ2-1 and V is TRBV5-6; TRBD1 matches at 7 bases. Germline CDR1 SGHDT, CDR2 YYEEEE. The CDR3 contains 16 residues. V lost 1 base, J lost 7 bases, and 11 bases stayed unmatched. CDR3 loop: CASSLRGQGVRNEQFF. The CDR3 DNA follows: TGTGCCAGCAGCTTGAGGGGTCAGGGGGTCAGGAATGAGCAGTTCTTC.

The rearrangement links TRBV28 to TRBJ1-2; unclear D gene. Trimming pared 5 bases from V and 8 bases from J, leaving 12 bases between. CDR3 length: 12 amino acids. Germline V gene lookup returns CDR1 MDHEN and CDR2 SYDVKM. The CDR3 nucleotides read TGTGCCAGCAGTCCCTACTATCGGGGCTACACCTTC. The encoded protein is CASSPYYRGYTF.

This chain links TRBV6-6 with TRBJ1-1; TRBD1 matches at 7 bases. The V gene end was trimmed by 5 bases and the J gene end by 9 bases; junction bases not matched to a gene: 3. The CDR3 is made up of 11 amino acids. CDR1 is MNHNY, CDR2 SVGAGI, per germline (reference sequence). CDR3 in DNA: TGTGCCAGCAGTCTACAGGGGAAAGCTTTCTTT. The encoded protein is CASSLQGKAFF.

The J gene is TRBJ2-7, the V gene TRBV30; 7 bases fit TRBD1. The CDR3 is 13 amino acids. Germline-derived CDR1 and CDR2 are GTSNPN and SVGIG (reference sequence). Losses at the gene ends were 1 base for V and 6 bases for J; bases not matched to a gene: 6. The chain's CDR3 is CAWSEGAIGEQYF. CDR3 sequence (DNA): TGTGCCTGGAGTGAGGGGGCTATAGGCGAGCAGTACTTC. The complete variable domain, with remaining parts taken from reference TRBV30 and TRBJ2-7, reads SQTIHQWPATLVQPVGSPLSLECTVEGTSNPNLYWYRQAAGRGLQLLFYSVGIGQISSEVPQNLSASRPQDRQFILSSKKLLLSDSGFYLCAWSEGAIGEQYFGPGTRLTVT.

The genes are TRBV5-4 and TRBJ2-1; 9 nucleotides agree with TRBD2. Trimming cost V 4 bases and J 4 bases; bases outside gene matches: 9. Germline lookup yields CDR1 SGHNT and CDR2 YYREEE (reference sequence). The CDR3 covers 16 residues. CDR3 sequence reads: CASSPGEAGGYNEQFF. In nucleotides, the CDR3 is TGTGCCAGCAGCCCGGGAGAGGCGGGAGGGTACAATGAGCAGTTCTTC.

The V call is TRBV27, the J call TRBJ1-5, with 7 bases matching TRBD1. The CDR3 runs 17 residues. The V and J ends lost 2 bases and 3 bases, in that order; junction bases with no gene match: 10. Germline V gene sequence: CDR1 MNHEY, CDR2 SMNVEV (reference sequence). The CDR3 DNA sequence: TGTGCCAGCAGTTTAATCCACAGGGGCGGCCTCAATCAGCCCCAGCATTTT. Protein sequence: CASSLIHRGGLNQPQHF.

DNA of the CDR3: TGTGCCAGCAGCCCAGGACGAAGCAGGGGCACTGAAGCTTTCTTT. Its translation: CASSPGRSRGTEAFF. V usage is TRBV5-8 and J usage is TRBJ1-1; D may be TRBD1 (6 bases). This CDR3 has 15 amino acids. The V gene's germline CDR1 is SGHTS and CDR2 YDEGEE. V was clipped by 4 bases and J by 4 bases, with 17 bases between them.

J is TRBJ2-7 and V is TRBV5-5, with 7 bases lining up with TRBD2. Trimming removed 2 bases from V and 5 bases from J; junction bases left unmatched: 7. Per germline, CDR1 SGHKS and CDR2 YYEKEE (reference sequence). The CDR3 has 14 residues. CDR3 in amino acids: CASSFMREWDEQYF. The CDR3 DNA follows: TGTGCCAGCAGCTTCATGCGGGAGTGGGACGAGCAGTACTTC. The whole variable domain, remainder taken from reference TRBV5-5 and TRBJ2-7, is DAGVTQSPTHLIKTRGQQVTLRCSPISGHKSVSWYQQVLGQGPQFIFQYYEKEERGRGNFPDRFSARQFPNYSSELNVNALLLGDSALYLCASSFMREWDEQYFGPGTRLTVT.

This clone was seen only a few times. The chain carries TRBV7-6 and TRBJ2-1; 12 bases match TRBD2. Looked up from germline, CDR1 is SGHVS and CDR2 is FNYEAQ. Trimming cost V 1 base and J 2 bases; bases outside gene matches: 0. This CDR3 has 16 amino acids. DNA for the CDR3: TGTGCCAGCAGCTTAGGGACTAGCGGGGCCTACAATGAGCAGTTCTTC. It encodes CASSLGTSGAYNEQFF.

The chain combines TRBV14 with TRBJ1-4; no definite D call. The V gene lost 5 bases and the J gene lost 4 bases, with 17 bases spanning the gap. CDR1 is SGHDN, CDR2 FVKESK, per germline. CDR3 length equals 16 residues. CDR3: CASSLTLGSVNEKLFF. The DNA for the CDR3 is TGTGCCAGCAGCTTAACCCTGGGCTCAGTTAATGAAAAACTGTTTTTT.